The 27 T cell receptor beta chains in this list originate from one sample, sequenced in a study of Graves' ophthalmopathy and Graves' hyperthyroidism. Amplifying from RNA transcripts, the study obtained TCR beta CDR3 regions. Investigators did first-round RT-PCR with HTBI primers, then second-round multiplex PCR. TCRdb processed the multiplex PCR reads anew with MiXCR; each CDR3 protein has one entry. The sample has hundreds of thousands of distinct CDR3 sequences, approximately 15% seen once. Material for sequencing was blood. Source of these receptors: a woman in her thirties with Graves' ophthalmopathy.

This clonotype has a count of ten or more. The chain uses TRBV15 and TRBJ1-1; D is undetermined. CDR1 is LNHNV and CDR2 is YYDKDF in the germline V gene (reference sequence). V lost 3 bases and J lost 5, with 13 bases in between. The CDR3 loop spans 14 amino acids. The CDR3 DNA sequence: TGTGCCACCAGCAGTAATTCGGCCGGGACTGAAGCTTTCTTT. As protein: CATSSNSAGTEAFF.

Ten or more counts support this clonotype. V usage is TRBV2 and J usage is TRBJ2-5; no definite D call. Germline V gene lookup returns CDR1 SNHLY and CDR2 FYNNEI. The CDR3 runs to 13 residues. With 6 bases removed from V and 5 bases from J, the gap between germline ends came to 13 bases. The CDR3: CASSPGFWETQYF. The CDR3 DNA is TGTGCCAGCAGCCCCGGTTTCTGGGAGACCCAGTACTTC.

This clonotype was seen more than once but under ten times. The chain carries TRBV5-1 and TRBJ2-7, with D tentatively TRBD2 (8 bases). V was shortened by 4 bases and J by 2 bases, with 25 bases between the two germline ends. CDR1 is SGHRS and CDR2 is YFSETQ in the germline V gene. The CDR3 totals 18 residues. The CDR3 nucleotides are TGCGCCAGCAGCCCGCAGGGGGTGTTTGCGGGGGGAACCTACGAGCAGTACTTC. Residues: CASSPQGVFAGGTYEQYF. Variable domain in full (rest from reference TRBV5-1 and TRBJ2-7): KAGVTQTPRYLIKTRGQQVTLSCSPISGHRSVSWYQQTPGQGLQFLFEYFSETQRNKGNFPGRFSGRQFSNSRSEMNVSTLELGDSALYLCASSPQGVFAGGTYEQYFGPGTRLTVT.

Only a few counts were recorded for this clonotype. The J gene is TRBJ2-7, the V gene TRBV30; a weak D match, TRBD1 (5 bases). CDR3 length: 14 residues. V gave up 0 bases and J gave up 1 base, with 10 bases separating them. Germline CDR1 is GTSNPN and CDR2 is SVGIG (reference sequence). In DNA, the CDR3 is TGTGCCTGGAGTGTACAGGCGGATTCCTACGAGCAGTACTTC. This sequence encodes CAWSVQADSYEQYF.

In its sample, this clonotype was seen many times. The genes are TRBV6-1 and TRBJ2-2, with TRBD1 as a possible D gene (5 bases). This CDR3 is built from 16 residues. V was pared by 6 bases and J by 0 bases, with 14 bases between. Germline V gives CDR1 MNHNS, CDR2 SASEGT. In nucleotides, the CDR3 is TGTGCCAGCAGGACCACAGGAAATCCGAACACCGGGGAGCTGTTTTTT. Encoded protein: CASRTTGNPNTGELFF.

This clonotype was detected many times. This chain links TRBV12-3 or TRBV12-4 with TRBJ1-1; D may be TRBD1 (5 bases). With 0 bases removed from V and 2 bases from J, the gap between germline ends came to 10 bases. This CDR3 contains 15 residues. Here the CDR3 reads CASSLAPGTNTEAFF. The CDR3 region has the DNA TGTGCCAGCAGTTTAGCGCCAGGGACCAACACTGAAGCTTTCTTT.

This clonotype showed up many times. This chain links TRBV6-5 with TRBJ2-2; D remains unclear. The CDR3 spans 14 residues. V was trimmed by 2 bases and J by 6 bases, leaving 10 bases between them. Germline lookup yields CDR1 MNHEY and CDR2 SVGAGI. The CDR3 sequence is CASSYQVQPGELFF. The CDR3 region has the DNA TGTGCCAGCAGTTACCAGGTGCAGCCCGGGGAGCTGTTTTTT.

This clonotype appeared many times. The J gene is TRBJ2-7, the V gene TRBV19; D unclear. Looked up from germline, CDR1 is LNHDA and CDR2 is SQIVND (reference sequence). Trimming removed 5 bases from V and 6 bases from J, with 17 bases in between. The CDR3 has 14 amino acids. CDR3 coding DNA: TGTGCCAGTAGTCCCTGGCGGCCGTCAAGCGAGCAGTACTTC. Its protein is CASSPWRPSSEQYF. The full variable domain, completed using reference TRBV19 and TRBJ2-7, is DGGITQSPKYLFRKEGQNVTLSCEQNLNHDAMYWYRQDPGQGLRLIYYSQIVNDFQKGDIAEGYSVSREKKESFPLTVTSAQKNPTAFYLCASSPWRPSSEQYFGPGTRLTVT.

The CDR3 DNA follows: TGCAGTGCTAGAGATAATTGGGGACAGGGGCCAACTTATAGCAATCAGCCCCAGCATTTT. Its protein is CSARDNWGQGPTYSNQPQHF. The rearrangement links TRBV20-1 to TRBJ1-5, with 10 positions matching TRBD1. This CDR3 has 20 residues. V lost 0 bases to trimming and J lost 0 bases; unmatched junction nucleotides: 14. CDR1 and CDR2 (germline): DFQATT, SNEGSKA (reference sequence).

The rearrangement links TRBV7-2 to TRBJ2-2, with a weak D call TRBD1 (6 bases). Germline CDR1 and CDR2: SGHTA and FQGNSA. Trimming took off 3 bases at V and 4 bases at J, with 18 bases between the two ends. CDR3 length: 17 residues. DNA of the CDR3: TGTGCCAGCAGCTTTTCGGCCCTGGACAGCCCCACCGGGGAGCTGTTTTTT. It is translated as CASSFSALDSPTGELFF. The whole variable domain, remainder taken from reference TRBV7-2 and TRBJ2-2, is GAGVSQSPSNKVTEKGKDVELRCDPISGHTALYWYRQSLGQGLEFLIYFQGNSAPDKSGLPSDRFSAERTGGSVSTLTIQRTQQEDSAVYLCASSFSALDSPTGELFFGEGSRLTVL.

This clonotype was counted ten times or more. The chain couples TRBV29-1 to TRBJ1-2; unclear D gene. CDR1 and CDR2 (germline): SQVTM, ANQGSEA. This CDR3 region has 11 residues. Trimming removed 4 bases from V and 8 bases from J, with 11 bases in between. The CDR3 DNA reads TGCAGCGTTGGCGGGGTATGGGGCTACACCTTC. Translation: CSVGGVWGYTF.

This sequence joins TRBV11-2 and TRBJ2-2; maybe TRBD1 (6 bases). The V end lost 5 bases, the J end lost 0 bases, and 13 bases lay between the germline ends. The CDR3 is made up of 16 amino acids. CDR1 is SGHAT and CDR2 is FQNNGV in the germline V gene. The CDR3 coding sequence is TGTGCCAGCAGCCAACGACAGGTCGCGAACACCGGGGAGCTGTTTTTT. Translation gives CASSQRQVANTGELFF.

There are many counts of this clonotype. This chain joins TRBV20-1 and TRBJ2-2; the D gene could be TRBD1 or TRBD2 (7 bases each). V gave up 6 bases and J gave up 5 bases, with 25 bases separating them. This CDR3 region has 17 residues. Germline CDR1 and CDR2: DFQATT and SNEGSKA (reference sequence). The CDR3 region is CSAEGAQGRARTGELFF. As DNA, the CDR3 is TGCAGTGCGGAAGGGGCACAGGGGAGGGCCCGGACCGGGGAGCTGTTTTTT.

This clonotype was seen a handful of times. This rearrangement joins TRBV24-1 to TRBJ2-7; possibly TRBD2 for D (5 bases). The V and J ends lost 4 bases and 1 base respectively, with 13 bases between them. The CDR3 loop spans 15 amino acids. Germline V gene lookup returns CDR1 KGHDR and CDR2 SFDVKD. The CDR3 nucleotides are TGTGCCACCAGTGAGGGGAGCGGAGCGTCCTACGAGCAGTACTTC. It codes for CATSEGSGASYEQYF.

This clonotype was detected many times. The chain employs TRBV24-1 and TRBJ1-2; D is ambiguous. Germline V CDR1 and CDR2: KGHDR, SFDVKD. CDR3 length equals 16 residues. Trimming took off 3 bases at V and 4 bases at J, with 17 bases between the two ends. The CDR3 DNA is TGTGCCACCAGTGATCCTCACAACATGGCCTTCTATGGCTACACCTTC. Residues: CATSDPHNMAFYGYTF.

With respect to this clonotype: One end of the junction is discordant with germline, which a read error may explain. The gene calls are TRBV5-6 and TRBJ2-2, with TRBD2 matching 9 bases. Looked up from germline, CDR1 is SGHDT and CDR2 is YYEEEE. This CDR3 comprises 17 residues. CDR3 amino acids: CASSDTGLAMDTGELCF. As DNA, the CDR3 is TGTGCCAGCAGCGACACAGGACTAGCGATGGACACCGGGGAGCTGTGTTTT.

In its sample, this clonotype was seen many times. The gene calls are TRBV3-1 and TRBJ2-7, with TRBD1 matching 9 bases. The CDR3 has 15 residues. V trimming: 4 bases; J trimming: 3 bases; junction bases outside the gene matches: 7. Germline values: CDR1 LGHDT, CDR2 YNNKEL (reference sequence). The CDR3 DNA reads TGTGCCAGCAGCCGAGACGGACAGGGGCACTACGAGCAGTACTTC. Translating gives CASSRDGQGHYEQYF.

V usage is TRBV2 and J usage is TRBJ2-7, with 9 bases matching TRBD1. Germline V gives CDR1 SNHLY, CDR2 FYNNEI. This CDR3 contains 14 residues. V gave up 6 bases and J gave up 5 bases; unmatched junction bases: 8. DNA for the CDR3: TGTGCCAGCAGCCTACAGGGGGCGAAAAACGAGCAGTACTTC. Translated: CASSLQGAKNEQYF.

This clonotype was detected ten times or more. The V call is TRBV7-2, the J call TRBJ1-1; possible D gene TRBD1, 6 bases. Trimming stripped 5 bases from V and 5 bases from J, with 18 bases between. Per the germline V gene, CDR1 is SGHTA and CDR2 is FQGNSA. This CDR3 has 15 amino acids. This chain's CDR3 is CASSPSSGAVTEAFF. The CDR3 bases are TGTGCCAGCAGCCCATCCTCGGGGGCGGTAACTGAAGCTTTCTTT. Using reference TRBV7-2 and TRBJ1-1 for the parts outside the CDR3, the full variable domain is GAGVSQSPSNKVTEKGKDVELRCDPISGHTALYWYRQSLGQGLEFLIYFQGNSAPDKSGLPSDRFSAERTGGSVSTLTIQRTQQEDSAVYLCASSPSSGAVTEAFFGQGTRLTVV.

This clonotype appeared a few times. J is TRBJ2-2 and V is TRBV27; TRBD1 agrees at 8 bases. Germline assignment: CDR1 MNHEY and CDR2 SMNVEV (reference sequence). The CDR3 extends over 14 amino acids. V shed 6 bases and J 5 bases; nucleotides not matched to a gene: 5. The CDR3 nucleotides read TGTGCCAGCAGACCCACAGGGGGAACCGGGGAGCTGTTTTTT. Translation gives CASRPTGGTGELFF.

This clonotype was observed many times. The rearrangement links TRBV20-1 to TRBJ2-7; D may be TRBD2 (6 bases). The V and J ends lost 4 bases and 6 bases respectively, with 16 bases between them. This CDR3 contains 13 residues. Germline V gene data show CDR1 as DFQATT and CDR2 as SNEGSKA (reference sequence). As DNA, the CDR3 is TGCAGTGCTACCAAACGGAACGGGGGCGAGCAGTACTTC. Protein: CSATKRNGGEQYF.

V is TRBV11-2 and J is TRBJ1-1; D may be TRBD1 (5 bases). CDR3 length: 15 amino acids. V was clipped by 6 bases and J by 7 bases, with 21 bases between them. CDR1 and CDR2 (germline): SGHAT, FQNNGV. The DNA of the CDR3 is TGTGCCAGCAGGCCGACTAATGGGGCGGCCGGTGAAGCTTTCTTT. Protein sequence: CASRPTNGAAGEAFF.

This clonotype was observed a handful of times. The DNA for the CDR3 is TGTGCCAGTAGTATCCCGGGGGGTCTGGGCAACTATGGCTACACCTTC. This translates into CASSIPGGLGNYGYTF. V and J are TRBV19 and TRBJ1-2; D perhaps matches TRBD1 (5 bases). Trimming stripped 3 bases from V and 2 bases from J, with 16 bases between. Germline V gene sequence: CDR1 LNHDA, CDR2 SQIVND (reference sequence). The CDR3 consists of 16 residues.

This clonotype has a count of ten or more. The rearrangement links TRBV28 to TRBJ2-7; 8 bases are shared with TRBD2. V was clipped by 7 bases and J by 1 base; unmatched bases: 15. The germline V gene has CDR1 MDHEN and CDR2 SYDVKM. This CDR3 spans 17 amino acids. CDR3 sequence: CASKTSPGGGGSYEQYF. As DNA, the CDR3 is TGTGCCAGCAAGACCTCGCCGGGAGGCGGGGGGTCCTACGAGCAGTACTTC.

This clonotype was counted ten times or more. The V call is TRBV27, the J call TRBJ1-1, with no clear D. This CDR3 spans 15 amino acids. In germline, CDR1 is MNHEY, CDR2 SMNVEV (reference sequence). V was shortened by 0 bases and J by 4 bases, with 12 bases between the two germline ends. The CDR3 loop reads CASSLSTGLGTEAFF. The CDR3 DNA reads as TGTGCCAGCAGTTTATCAACCGGGCTAGGCACTGAAGCTTTCTTT.

This clonotype turned up a few times. The chain joins TRBV30 to TRBJ1-2, with TRBD1 matching over 8 bases. CDR1 GTSNPN and CDR2 SVGIG come from the germline V gene (reference sequence). The CDR3 has 13 amino acids. The ends lost 4 bases at V and 8 bases at J; junction bases unmatched: 9. The CDR3 bases are TGTGCCTGGAACCAAGGACAGGGAGAAGGCTACACCTTC. Its translation is CAWNQGQGEGYTF.

The chain couples TRBV7-2 to TRBJ1-1; D might be TRBD1 (5 bases). Trimming took off 1 base at V and 3 bases at J, with 12 bases between the two ends. Germline CDR1 is SGHTA and CDR2 is FQGNSA. This CDR3 is 15 amino acids long. The CDR3 DNA is TGTGCCAGCAGCTTAGAGCCCGGGGGGGACACTGAAGCTTTCTTT. This sequence encodes CASSLEPGGDTEAFF. The whole variable domain, remainder taken from reference TRBV7-2 and TRBJ1-1, is GAGVSQSPSNKVTEKGKDVELRCDPISGHTALYWYRQSLGQGLEFLIYFQGNSAPDKSGLPSDRFSAERTGGSVSTLTIQRTQQEDSAVYLCASSLEPGGDTEAFFGQGTRLTVV.